Presented here are 21 T cell receptor beta chains from one specimen sequenced in a study of OX40 agonist ivuxolimab in advanced cancers. Profiled with immunoSEQ multiplex PCR; TCRdb holds only in-frame clones, not every one. In the table there are tens of thousands of clones, about 85% of which are singletons. The sequenced sample was CD4+ or CD8+ T cells sorted from blood, obtained in a trial of the OX40 agonist ivuxolimab. The source is an adult with an advanced solid tumor such as melanoma, head and neck, liver or kidney cancer.

The chain couples TRBV6-5 to TRBJ2-1; D not resolved. V was clipped by 0 bases and J by 7 bases, with 7 bases between them. The CDR3 loop spans 13 amino acids. The germline CDR1 and CDR2 sequences are MNHEY and SVGAGI. CDR3 nucleotide sequence: TGTGCCAGCAGTTACTCTCGCAGAAATGAGCAGTTCTTC. Translation gives CASSYSRRNEQFF.

The J gene is TRBJ2-5, the V gene TRBV4-1, with a weak D call TRBD2 (6 bases). V dropped 3 bases and J dropped 5 bases, with 16 bases sitting between them. The germline V gene encodes CDR1 MGHRA and CDR2 YSYEKL. The CDR3 is 15 amino acids. The chain's CDR3 is CASSQADGRGETQYF. CDR3 sequence (DNA): TGCGCCAGCAGCCAGGCGGACGGGAGAGGGGAGACCCAGTACTTC.

The rearrangement joins TRBV28 to TRBJ1-5; 7 bases line up with TRBD1. V shed 7 bases and J 7 bases; nucleotides not matched to a gene: 4. The CDR3 totals 12 residues. In germline, CDR1 is MDHEN, CDR2 SYDVKM. The CDR3 loop is CASTAQGQPQHF. CDR3 in DNA: TGTGCCAGCACGGCACAGGGGCAGCCCCAGCATTTT. Using reference TRBV28 and TRBJ1-5 for the parts outside the CDR3, the full variable domain is DVKVTQSSRYLVKRTGEKVFLECVQDMDHENMFWYRQDPGLGLRLIYFSYDVKMKEKGDIPEGYSVSREKKERFSLILESASTNQTSMYLCASTAQGQPQHFGDGTRLSIL.

This sequence joins TRBV5-1 and TRBJ1-1; D call uncertain. V lost 1 base, J lost 0 bases, and 10 bases lay in between. Per the germline V gene, CDR1 is SGHRS and CDR2 is YFSETQ. This CDR3 contains 15 residues. The CDR3 DNA reads as TGCGCCAGCAGCTTGCTCCAGGCTATGAACACTGAAGCTTTCTTT. The encoded protein is CASSLLQAMNTEAFF.

This chain connects TRBV10-3 to TRBJ1-5; D unclear. From germline, CDR1 is ENHRY and CDR2 SYGVKD. Trimming stripped 5 bases from V and 0 bases from J, with 8 bases between. The CDR3 is 14 residues long. This CDR3 reads CAISTGHSNQPQHF. CDR3 DNA: TGTGCCATCAGTACCGGCCATAGCAATCAGCCCCAGCATTTT.

The chain links TRBV7-2 to TRBJ2-5, with 13 bases lining up with TRBD2. The ends lost 5 bases at V and 5 bases at J; junction bases unmatched: 8. From germline, CDR1 is SGHTA and CDR2 FQGNSA. There are 16 residues in the CDR3. The CDR3 DNA reads TGTGCCAGCAGCCCTCGGACTAGCGGGAGACGGGAGACCCAGTACTTC. The encoded protein is CASSPRTSGRRETQYF.

The gene calls are TRBV28 and TRBJ1-2; D is ambiguous. CDR1 MDHEN and CDR2 SYDVKM come from the germline V gene. The germline V and J ends were trimmed by 6 bases and 2 bases, with 22 bases remaining between them. CDR3 length: 17 residues. CDR3 protein: CASSLLYDTPKNYGYTF. The CDR3 DNA follows: TGTGCCAGCAGCCTGCTTTATGATACCCCTAAAAACTATGGCTACACCTTC.

V is TRBV11-2 and J is TRBJ1-2, with TRBD1 identical over 9 bases. The CDR3 is 16 residues long. Germline CDR1 and CDR2: SGHAT and FQNNGV. V trimming: 4 bases; J trimming: 8 bases; junction bases outside the gene matches: 14. The chain's CDR3 is CASSSTTRGTGPGYTF. CDR3 sequence (DNA): TGTGCCAGCAGCTCCACCACCCGAGGGACAGGGCCCGGCTACACCTTC. Variable domain in full (rest from reference TRBV11-2 and TRBJ1-2): EAGVAQSPRYKIIEKRQSVAFWCNPISGHATLYWYQQILGQGPKLLIQFQNNGVVDDSQLPKDRFSAERLKGVDSTLKIQPAKLEDSAVYLCASSSTTRGTGPGYTFGSGTRLTVV.

V gene TRBV5-1 combines with J gene TRBJ2-1; the match to TRBD2 covers 10 bases. V was pared by 3 bases and J by 5 bases, with 5 bases of the junction left unmatched. The germline CDR1 and CDR2 sequences are SGHRS and YFSETQ. There are 15 residues in the CDR3. This CDR3 is CASSSGGTSDNEQFF. The CDR3 DNA is TGCGCCAGCAGCTCTGGAGGGACTAGCGACAATGAGCAGTTCTTC.

The chain is built from TRBV20-1 and TRBJ2-7; D gene uncertain. The germline V gene has CDR1 DFQATT and CDR2 SNEGSKA (reference sequence). The CDR3 totals 10 residues. V was shortened by 4 bases and J by 4 bases, with 5 bases between the two germline ends. The CDR3 DNA reads TGCAGTGCTACAGGATACGAGCAGTACTTC. Translating it yields CSATGYEQYF.

V gene TRBV13 combines with J gene TRBJ2-3, with D possibly being TRBD2 (6 bases). V was pared by 0 bases and J by 2 bases, with 9 bases between. This CDR3 has 15 amino acids. In germline, CDR1 is PRHDT, CDR2 FYEKMQ (reference sequence). CDR3 residues: CASSLGRGPTDTQYF. CDR3 coding DNA: TGTGCCAGCAGCTTAGGGCGGGGACCCACAGATACGCAGTATTTT.

The chain couples TRBV7-2 to TRBJ1-1; no definite D call. This CDR3 spans 14 amino acids. Trimming stripped 5 bases from V and 5 bases from J, with 15 bases between. The germline gives CDR1 SGHTA, CDR2 FQGNSA. The CDR3 reads CASSQQPLGTEAFF. As DNA, the CDR3 is TGTGCCAGCAGCCAACAGCCCTTAGGGACTGAAGCTTTCTTT.

This chain joins TRBV28 and TRBJ1-1, with 8 positions matching TRBD1. The length of the CDR3 is 14 residues. The J segment lost 1 base and the V segment lost 10 bases, leaving 8 bases of the junction unmatched. Germline CDR1 MDHEN, CDR2 SYDVKM. CDR3 DNA: TGTGCCATCGGGAGACAGGGGAGGAACACTGAAGCTTTCTTT. Translating it yields CAIGRQGRNTEAFF.

This chain links TRBV10-2 with TRBJ2-6, with TRBD2 matching over 7 bases. With 5 bases clipped from V and 5 bases from J, the junction kept 6 bases outside the gene matches. This CDR3 spans 15 amino acids. Germline lookup yields CDR1 WSHSY and CDR2 SAAADI. The CDR3 reads CASSLGGRRANVLTF. The CDR3 nucleotides are TGCGCCAGCAGTTTGGGGGGGAGAAGGGCCAACGTCCTGACTTTC.

J is TRBJ2-3 and V is TRBV28; weak D call: TRBD2 (6 bases). CDR1 is MDHEN and CDR2 is SYDVKM in the germline V gene. Trimming left V 10 bases short and J 2 bases short, with 13 bases between. The CDR3 is 13 amino acids. The CDR3, as DNA: TGTGCCACCCAGGGCGGGGCCACAGATACGCAGTATTTT. Residues: CATQGGATDTQYF.

This rearrangement joins TRBV5-4 to TRBJ2-2; 7 bases are a match to TRBD2. The CDR3 loop spans 16 amino acids. Germline assignment: CDR1 SGHNT and CDR2 YYREEE (reference sequence). V was clipped by 4 bases and J by 5 bases; unmatched bases: 11. The CDR3 region has the DNA TGTGCCAGCAGCCAAGTGGCGGGAGTCGATACCGGGGAGCTGTTTTTT. Amino acids: CASSQVAGVDTGELFF.

The rearrangement uses TRBV2 and TRBJ1-5; the D is unclear. This CDR3 region has 13 residues. Germline V gene data show CDR1 as SNHLY and CDR2 as FYNNEI. V lost 4 bases to trimming and J lost 4 bases, with 8 bases between them. CDR3 amino acids: CASSGRFNQPQHF. CDR3 DNA: TGTGCCAGCAGTGGCCGTTTTAATCAGCCCCAGCATTTT.

The rearrangement links TRBV28 to TRBJ1-2; 9 nucleotides match TRBD1. The CDR3 runs to 13 residues. Germline CDR1 reads MDHEN; CDR2 reads SYDVKM. V gave up 5 bases and J gave up 7 bases; unmatched junction bases: 5. The CDR3 nucleotides read TGTGCCAGCAGTCTGGGACAGGGTATTGGCTACACCTTC. It is translated as CASSLGQGIGYTF.

The V and J genes are TRBV5-1 and TRBJ2-1; D may be TRBD2 (5 bases). This CDR3 contains 14 residues. Trimming removed 4 bases at V and 0 bases at J, with 8 bases between. Germline V lookup: CDR1 SGHRS, CDR2 YFSETQ. The CDR3 DNA reads as TGCGCCAGCAGCGGCGGAGGCTCCTACAATGAGCAGTTCTTC. Its translation is CASSGGGSYNEQFF.

V gene TRBV28 combines with J gene TRBJ2-3; D ambiguous. Trimming left V 5 bases short and J 6 bases short, with 18 bases between. Germline lookup yields CDR1 MDHEN and CDR2 SYDVKM. The CDR3 extends over 15 amino acids. CDR3 in amino acids: CASSPPLSLDDTQYF. The CDR3, as DNA: TGTGCCAGCAGTCCTCCTCTTTCCTTGGACGATACGCAGTATTTT.

The DNA for the CDR3 is TGTGCTAGTGGTTTGGACGGGACAGGCGGTCGAGCTTTCTTT. It is translated as CASGLDGTGGRAFF. This rearrangement joins TRBV12-5 to TRBJ1-1, with TRBD1 matching 8 bases. Germline trimming cut 1 base from V and 10 bases from J; bases unmatched to any gene: 8. In germline, CDR1 is LGHNT, CDR2 FRNRAP. The CDR3 sequence is 14 residues long. The whole variable domain, filled in from reference TRBV12-5 and TRBJ1-1, reads DARVTQTPRHKVTEMGQEVTMRCQPILGHNTVFWYRQTMMQGLELLAYFRNRAPLDDSGMPKDRFSAEMPDATLATLKIQPSEPRDSAVYFCASGLDGTGGRAFFGQGTRLTVV.